This note documents a single TCR beta chain sequence. Its specificity is unknown. The data stem from a study of metastatic and nonmetastatic thyroid tumors. Study-wide findings and caveats: Versus benign nodules, malignant thyroid tumors reportedly had significantly higher TCR beta diversity, in blood and tumor.

The CDR3 spans 15 residues. The V gene lost 2 bases and the J gene lost 4 bases, with 12 bases spanning the gap. Per germline, CDR1 SGHNT and CDR2 YENEEA. Thyroid surgery was performed in patients who had received no treatment beforehand. TCRdb reprocessed the PCR reads using MiXCR. The data hold under 20,000 clones, with roughly 24% observed a single time. The specimen was blood. This chain uses TRBV11-3 with TRBJ2-1; D call uncertain. The sequence derives from a male donor with papillary thyroid cancer or a benign thyroid nodule (not recorded which). Some clones in this sample may be carry-over from other donors' samples. The CDR3, as DNA: TGTGCCAGCAGCTTATCCGCACAGACATACAATGAGCAGTTCTTC. Residues: CASSLSAQTYNEQFF.